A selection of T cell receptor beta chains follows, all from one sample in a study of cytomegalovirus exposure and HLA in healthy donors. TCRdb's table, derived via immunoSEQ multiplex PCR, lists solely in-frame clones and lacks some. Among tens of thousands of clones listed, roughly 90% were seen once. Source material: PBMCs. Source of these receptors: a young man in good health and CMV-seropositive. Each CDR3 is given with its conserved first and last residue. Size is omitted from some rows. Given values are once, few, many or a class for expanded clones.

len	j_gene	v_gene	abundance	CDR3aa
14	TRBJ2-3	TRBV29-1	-	CSVGASGRGNTQYF
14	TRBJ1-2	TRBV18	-	CASSPWTANYGYTF
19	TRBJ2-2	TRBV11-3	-	CASSWGLAGIPGGTGELFF
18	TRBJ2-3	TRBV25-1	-	CASSEFPLDLGGTDTQYF
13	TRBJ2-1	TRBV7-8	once	CASSQGHLNEQFF
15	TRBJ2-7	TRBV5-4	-	CASSPETSGRLEQYF
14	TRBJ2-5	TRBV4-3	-	CASSQDTGVETQYF
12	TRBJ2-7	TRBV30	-	CAWRTGGYEQYF
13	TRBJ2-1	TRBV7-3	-	CASSTSEVNEQFF
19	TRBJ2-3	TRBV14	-	CASSQVRDRGIGVKDTQYF
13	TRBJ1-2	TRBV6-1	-	CASSAPSLPSGTF
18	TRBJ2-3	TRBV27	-	CASSSRDYLSFSTDTQYF
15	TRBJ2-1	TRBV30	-	CAWSAWSGRAYEQFF
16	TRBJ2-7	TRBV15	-	CATSRDPGTLQGEQYF
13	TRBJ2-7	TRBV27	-	CASQGPNSYEQYF
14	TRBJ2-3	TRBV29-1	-	CSVETSGRPDTQYF